These 11 T cell receptor beta chains were sequenced from one sample in a study of cytotoxic CD8 clonotypes in ibrutinib-treated CLL. Clones were read by immunoSEQ multiplex PCR, and TCRdb kept only the in-frame ones, dropping some. Here the sample spans 140,000 to 150,000 clones, about 76% being singletons. Here the sequenced sample was PBMCs, taken after 24 months of ibrutinib treatment. These receptors were collected from a human donor with chronic lymphocytic leukemia.

The chain links TRBV4-3 to TRBJ2-3; the D is unclear. Trimming took 4 bases from V and 10 from J, leaving 18 bases between them. Germline CDR1 is LGHNA and CDR2 is YSLEER. This CDR3 spans 14 amino acids. The CDR3 DNA is TGCGCCAGCAGCCGAGACGCACGGACCCCTCCGCAGTATTTT. It translates to CASSRDARTPPQYF.

This clone was detected only a few times. This sequence joins TRBV10-3 and TRBJ2-6; 9 bases fit TRBD1. The CDR3 has 24 residues. Per germline, CDR1 ENHRY and CDR2 SYGVKD. With V trimmed by 8 bases and J by 4 bases, 33 bases remained unmatched. The CDR3 sequence: CAIFPGERGRVRNRGLGGANVLTF. CDR3 nucleotide sequence: TGTGCCATCTTTCCGGGCGAGAGGGGCCGGGTGCGGAACAGGGGGCTTGGCGGGGCCAACGTCCTGACTTTC.

This clone appeared a single time. The chain combines TRBV7-3 with TRBJ2-1, with D possibly matching TRBD2 (6 bases). The CDR3 is 14 residues long. CDR1 and CDR2 from the germline V gene are SGHTA and FQGTGA. Trimming pared 1 base from V and 8 bases from J, leaving 12 bases between. CDR3 coding DNA: TGTGCCAGCAGCTTAATTGCGGGGACCCATGAGCAGTTCTTC. It translates to CASSLIAGTHEQFF.

This rearrangement joins TRBV5-3 to TRBJ2-5; D possibly corresponds to TRBD2 (6 bases). TRBV5-3 is reported as an ORF; its role is uncertain. This CDR3 is 20 amino acids long. Trimming left V 2 bases short and J 5 bases short, with 31 bases between. CDR3 bases: TGTGCCAGAAGCTTATTTCCGGGGGAAATAAGAGCGGATTCGCCGGAGACCCAGTACTTC. This encodes CARSLFPGEIRADSPETQYF.

This rearrangement joins TRBV7-8 to TRBJ1-3; D is undetermined. Germline V gene data show CDR1 as SGHVS and CDR2 as FQNEAQ. The V and J ends lost 5 bases and 2 bases respectively, with 7 bases between them. The CDR3 length is 13 residues. The CDR3 spells CASSPGPGNTIYF. In DNA, the CDR3 is TGTGCCAGCAGCCCCGGACCTGGAAACACCATATATTTT.

The table lists this clone with a count of one. The DNA for the CDR3 is TGTGCCAGCAAGGGACCGGGACAGGGGTTCTACGAGCAGTACTTC. It encodes CASKGPGQGFYEQYF. The V gene is TRBV6-6, the J gene TRBJ2-7; 10 bases are a match to TRBD1. The CDR3 loop spans 15 amino acids. The germline CDR1 and CDR2 sequences are MNHNY and SVGAGI (reference sequence). V trimming: 7 bases; J trimming: 3 bases; junction bases outside the gene matches: 9.

The chain employs TRBV19 and TRBJ2-6; D remains ambiguous. The germline V gene has CDR1 LNHDA and CDR2 SQIVND (reference sequence). Trimming removed 3 bases from V and 5 bases from J, with 11 bases in between. The CDR3 runs 15 residues. CDR3 coding DNA: TGTGCCAGTAGTATCGTCAGCGACTGGGCCAACGTCCTGACTTTC. This translates into CASSIVSDWANVLTF.

The chain has TRBV9 and TRBJ2-3; 9 bases line up with TRBD2. The germline CDR1 and CDR2 sequences are SGDLS and YYNGEE. This CDR3 is 16 amino acids long. Trimming took 0 bases from V and 5 from J; bases not matched to a gene: 7. The CDR3 protein is CASSVGGGGAVDTQYF. CDR3 bases: TGTGCCAGCAGCGTAGGCGGCGGGGGGGCGGTAGATACGCAGTATTTT.

This sequence joins TRBV9 and TRBJ2-5, with 9 bases that match TRBD2. CDR1 SGDLS and CDR2 YYNGEE come from the germline V gene. Germline trimming cut 3 bases from V and 5 bases from J; bases unmatched to any gene: 14. This CDR3 region has 17 residues. CDR3 nucleotide sequence: TGTGCCAGCAGCGAAACCAGTGGCGGGGGGGGTTGGGAGACCCAGTACTTC. Translating it yields CASSETSGGGGWETQYF.

This chain joins TRBV4-2 and TRBJ1-2, with D possibly matching TRBD1 (6 bases). V shed 4 bases and J shed 9 bases, with 18 bases lying between them. CDR3 length: 14 amino acids. Germline assignment: CDR1 LGHNA and CDR2 YNFKEQ. The CDR3 reads CASSLRRDTRRYTF. CDR3 nucleotide sequence: TGTGCCAGCAGCCTACGCCGGGACACAAGACGCTACACCTTC.

Comment on this clone: One end of the junction fails to match germline, which may point to a read error. The chain combines TRBV19 with TRBJ2-4, with 10 bases aligning to TRBD1. Germline V CDR1 and CDR2: LNHDA, SQIVND (reference sequence). This CDR3 has 13 residues. CDR3 residues: CASSPPGQGPLDF. CDR3 nucleotides: TGTGCCAGTAGTCCCCCGGGACAGGGGCCTTTGGACTTC.